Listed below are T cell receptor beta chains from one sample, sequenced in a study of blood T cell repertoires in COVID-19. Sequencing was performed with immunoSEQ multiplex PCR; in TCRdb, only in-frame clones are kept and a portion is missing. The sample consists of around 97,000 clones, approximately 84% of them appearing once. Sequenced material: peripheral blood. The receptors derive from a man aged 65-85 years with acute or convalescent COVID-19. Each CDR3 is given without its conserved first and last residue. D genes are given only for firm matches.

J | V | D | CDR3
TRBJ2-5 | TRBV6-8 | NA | ASSPHQETQY
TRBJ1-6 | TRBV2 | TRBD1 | ASSEWTGVSPLH
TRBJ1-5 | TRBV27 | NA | ASSPVAGLNQPQH
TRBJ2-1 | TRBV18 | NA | ASSPLTRNNEQF
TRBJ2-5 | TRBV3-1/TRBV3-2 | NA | ASSQAGETQY
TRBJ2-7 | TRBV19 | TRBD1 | ASSVTGTGREQY
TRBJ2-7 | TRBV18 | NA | ASSSTGNPYEQY
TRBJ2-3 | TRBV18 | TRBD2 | ASSAIGTSEKDTQY
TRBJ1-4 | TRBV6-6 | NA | ASSYNRDEKLF
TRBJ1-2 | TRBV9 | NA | ASSVDGGGYGYT
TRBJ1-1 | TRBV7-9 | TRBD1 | ASSLDRGTEAF
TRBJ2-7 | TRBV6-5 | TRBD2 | ASSYSFSGLSYEQY
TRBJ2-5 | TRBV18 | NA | ASSPNWLRGGGETQY
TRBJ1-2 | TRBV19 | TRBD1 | ASSARDRLYGYT
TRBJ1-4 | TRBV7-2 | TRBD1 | ASSSTGSNEKLF
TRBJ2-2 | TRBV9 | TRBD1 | ASSATGADTGELF
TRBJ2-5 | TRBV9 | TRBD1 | ASSPGQGATETQY
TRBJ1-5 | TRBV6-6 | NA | ASTPQVNQPQH
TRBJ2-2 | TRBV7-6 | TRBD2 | ASSRSGGPIGELF
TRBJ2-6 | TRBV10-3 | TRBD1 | AISPPGQGTAGANVLT
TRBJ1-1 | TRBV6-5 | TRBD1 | ASSPGQGSRTEAF
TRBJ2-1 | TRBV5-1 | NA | ASSGGSSYNEQF
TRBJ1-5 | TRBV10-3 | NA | AIRWDTNQPQH
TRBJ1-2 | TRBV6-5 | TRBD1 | ASRLTTGAGYGYT
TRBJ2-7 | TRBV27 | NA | ASSRRQALTPSYEQY
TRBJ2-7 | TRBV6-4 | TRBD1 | ASSEGQGSHEQY
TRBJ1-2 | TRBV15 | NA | ATSRVGQTLYGYT
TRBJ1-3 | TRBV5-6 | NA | ASSYRESSGNTIY
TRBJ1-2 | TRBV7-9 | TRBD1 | ASSRPGTANYGYT
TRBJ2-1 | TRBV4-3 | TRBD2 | ASSRVTSGAGYNEQF
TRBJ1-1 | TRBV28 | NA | ASSLEGRVEAF
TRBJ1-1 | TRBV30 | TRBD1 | AWSRAGGTGATLTAF
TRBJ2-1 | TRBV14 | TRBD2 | ASSSGLAASWEQF
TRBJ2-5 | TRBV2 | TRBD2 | ASRQLATQETQY
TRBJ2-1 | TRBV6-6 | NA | ASSGGGSYNEQF
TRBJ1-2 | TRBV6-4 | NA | ASSEHRANYGYT
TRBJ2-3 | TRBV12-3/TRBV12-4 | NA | ASSFGSADTQY
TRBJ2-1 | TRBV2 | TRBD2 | ASKTSAYNEQF
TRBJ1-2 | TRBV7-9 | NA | ASSLYMTGALNYGYT
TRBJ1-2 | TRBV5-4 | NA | ASSLNRVYGYT
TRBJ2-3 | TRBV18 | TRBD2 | ASSSTLASATDTQY
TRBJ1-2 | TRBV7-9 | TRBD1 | ASSGMDRSYGYT
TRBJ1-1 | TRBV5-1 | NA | ASRSGTMNTEAF
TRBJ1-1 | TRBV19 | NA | ASSIGYAPRDTEAF
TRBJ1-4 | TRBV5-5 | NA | ASSPAGVGDEKLF
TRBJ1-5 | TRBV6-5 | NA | ATARQRNQPQH